Shown below are 5 T cell receptor beta chains from a single sample sequenced in a study of blood T cell repertoires in COVID-19. Generated by immunoSEQ multiplex PCR, the TCRdb table keeps only in-frame clones and is missing some. The sample contains a few hundred thousand clones, over 75% of which appear only once. The specimen was peripheral blood. The receptors were sampled from a woman in her forties or fifties with active or convalescent COVID-19.

The gene calls are TRBV18 and TRBJ2-5; D is uncertain. The CDR3 is 14 residues long. V lost 8 bases and J 4 bases, leaving 17 bases between the germline ends. Germline CDR1 KGHSH, CDR2 LQKENI. The CDR3 region has the DNA TGTGCCAGCCAGAGTACAGTGAGTGGAGAGACCCAGTACTTC. Translation gives CASQSTVSGETQYF.

This chain joins TRBV18 and TRBJ1-1; D may be TRBD1 (5 bases). The CDR3 extends over 14 amino acids. The ends were cut back, 3 bases at V and 1 base at J, with 9 bases in the middle. Germline CDR1 is KGHSH and CDR2 is LQKENI. The CDR3 here is CASSPPGSNTEAFF. As DNA, the CDR3 is TGTGCCAGCTCACCGCCAGGGTCGAACACTGAAGCTTTCTTT.

The chain joins TRBV2 to TRBJ2-7, with 7 bases matching TRBD2. With V trimmed by 5 bases and J by 6 bases, 7 bases remained unmatched. Looked up from germline, CDR1 is SNHLY and CDR2 is FYNNEI. The CDR3 runs 13 residues. The CDR3 DNA is TGTGCCAGCAGTCACAACGCGGGGGTCGAGCAGTACTTC. Amino acid sequence: CASSHNAGVEQYF.

This sequence joins TRBV25-1 and TRBJ2-5; D is unclear. The CDR3 spans 14 residues. The ends were cut back, 2 bases at V and 1 base at J, with 8 bases in the middle. Germline V lookup: CDR1 MGHDK, CDR2 SYGVNS. Written as DNA, the CDR3 is TGTGCCAGCAGTGAACAGGCAGTCCAAGAGACCCAGTACTTC. It yields the protein CASSEQAVQETQYF.

This clone was seen a handful of times. The rearrangement links TRBV15 to TRBJ2-7; TRBD1 agrees at 9 bases. The V and J ends lost 0 bases and 1 base, in that order; junction bases with no gene match: 4. The CDR3 contains 16 residues. Looked up from germline, CDR1 is LNHNV and CDR2 is YYDKDF (reference sequence). The CDR3 DNA sequence: TGTGCCACCAGCAGAGATACAGGGGGCGGGTCCTACGAGCAGTACTTC. Residues: CATSRDTGGGSYEQYF.